One and the same sample provided the 23 T cell receptor beta chains below, sequenced in a study of T-cell memory formation after mild COVID-19. TCRdb fed the 5' RACE reads into MiXCR, producing one record per CDR3 protein. This table holds roughly 240,000 distinct CDR3 sequences, roughly 17% found once. Input material: PBMCs or a T cell subset sorted from them (not recorded which). These receptors were collected from a man aged 18 to 29 who had mild COVID-19 (a few samples of this study predate the infection). Cell type and time point are not known.

The chain links TRBV20-1 to TRBJ2-3; perhaps TRBD1 as D (5 bases). Trimming left V 1 base short and J 4 bases short, with 9 bases between. Germline loops: CDR1 DFQATT, CDR2 SNEGSKA (reference sequence). The CDR3 has 13 residues. CDR3 bases: TGCAGTGCTAGAGGCTCAGGGCCAGATACGCAGTATTTT. Its translation: CSARGSGPDTQYF.

The rearrangement links TRBV9 to TRBJ2-2; D is ambiguous. Trimming took 0 bases from V and 0 from J, leaving 9 bases between them. The CDR3 totals 16 residues. Germline CDR1 is SGDLS and CDR2 is YYNGEE. Written as DNA, the CDR3 is TGTGCCAGCAGCGTAGGGCCACACGCGAACACCGGGGAGCTGTTTTTT. Translating gives CASSVGPHANTGELFF.

This chain uses TRBV18 with TRBJ2-3, with 8 bases matching TRBD2. V was clipped by 6 bases and J by 5 bases; unmatched bases: 13. Germline V gene sequence: CDR1 KGHSH, CDR2 LQKENI. The length of the CDR3 is 16 residues. CDR3 protein: CASSYPGLGDGDTQYF. CDR3 sequence (DNA): TGTGCCAGCTCCTATCCGGGACTAGGGGACGGAGATACGCAGTATTTT. Looking up the rest from reference TRBV18 and TRBJ2-3 gives the full variable domain: NAGVMQNPRHLVRRRGQEARLRCSPMKGHSHVYWYRQLPEEGLKFMVYLQKENIIDESGMPKERFSAEFPKEGPSILRIQQVVRGDSAAYFCASSYPGLGDGDTQYFGPGTRLTVL.

This clonotype was seen a few times. The chain recombines TRBV12-3 or TRBV12-4 with TRBJ2-7, with TRBD1 as a possible D gene (5 bases). This CDR3 comprises 14 residues. V was clipped by 6 bases and J by 0 bases, with 12 bases between them. The DNA for the CDR3 is TGTGCCAGCAGCTTGACAGAGGACTCCTACGAGCAGTACTTC. Encoded protein: CASSLTEDSYEQYF.

Only a few counts were recorded for this clonotype. This rearrangement joins TRBV7-9 to TRBJ2-1; D is ambiguous. This CDR3 has 11 residues. Per the germline V gene, CDR1 is SEHNR and CDR2 is FQNEAQ (reference sequence). Between the trimmed V and J ends, which lost 4 bases and 9 bases, there was a span of 7 bases. This CDR3 is CASSWAVEQFF. The DNA of the CDR3 is TGTGCCAGCAGCTGGGCCGTTGAGCAGTTCTTC. Combining the CDR3 with reference TRBV7-9 and TRBJ2-1 gives the whole variable domain DTGVSQNPRHKITKRGQNVTFRCDPISEHNRLYWYRQTLGQGPEFLTYFQNEAQLEKSRLLSDRFSAERPKGSFSTLEIQRTEQGDSAMYLCASSWAVEQFFGPGTRLTVL.

V and J are TRBV29-1 and TRBJ2-1, with D perhaps being TRBD1 or TRBD2 (5 bases each). This CDR3 is built from 13 residues. V was clipped by 1 base and J by 8 bases, with 12 bases between them. Germline CDR1 is SQVTM and CDR2 is ANQGSEA. The CDR3 nucleotides read TGCAGCGTTGAAGGGGGCAGGGAGTATGAGCAGTTCTTC. Translating gives CSVEGGREYEQFF.

The chain recombines TRBV20-1 with TRBJ2-2; tentative D call: TRBD1 (5 bases). This CDR3 comprises 12 residues. V was shortened by 8 bases and J by 2 bases, with 9 bases between the two germline ends. Germline CDR1 DFQATT, CDR2 SNEGSKA (reference sequence). Here the CDR3 DNA reads TGCAGTCAGCAGGGTAACACCGGGGAGCTGTTTTTT. This translates into CSQQGNTGELFF.

This clonotype was detected only a few times. The V call is TRBV5-6, the J call TRBJ2-1, with a weak D call TRBD2 (5 bases). The CDR3 length is 13 residues. CDR1 is SGHDT, CDR2 YYEEEE, per germline. Between the trimmed V and J ends, which lost 0 bases and 11 bases, there was a span of 12 bases. The CDR3 nucleotides read TGTGCCAGCAGCTTGGCTGTCGGGAATAAGCAGTTCTTC. Translation gives CASSLAVGNKQFF. Looking up the rest from reference TRBV5-6 and TRBJ2-1 gives the full variable domain: DAGVTQSPTHLIKTRGQQVTLRCSPKSGHDTVSWYQQALGQGPQFIFQYYEEEERQRGNFPDRFSGHQFPNYSSELNVNALLLGDSALYLCASSLAVGNKQFFGPGTRLTVL.

This sequence joins TRBV9 and TRBJ1-6; no clear D gene. V was cut by 0 bases and J by 8 bases, with 6 bases left in between. Germline assignment: CDR1 SGDLS and CDR2 YYNGEE. The CDR3 spans 13 residues. CDR3 nucleotides: TGTGCCAGCAGCGTAGTGGAGGATTCACCCCTCCACTTT. Translation: CASSVVEDSPLHF.

The CDR3 reads CASGPRIGVVDTQYF. The CDR3 coding sequence is TGTGCCAGCGGACCCAGGATCGGGGTCGTGGATACGCAGTATTTT. V and J are TRBV6-2 or TRBV6-3 and TRBJ2-3, with a weak D call TRBD2 (5 bases). Trimming stripped 8 bases from V and 6 bases from J, with 21 bases between. CDR1 and CDR2 (germline): MNHEY, SVGEGT. The CDR3 is 15 amino acids.

The chain is built from TRBV4-1 and TRBJ1-1; the D is unclear. The CDR3 loop spans 14 amino acids. The V end was cut by 6 bases, the J end by 8 bases, with 19 bases between. Germline V lookup: CDR1 MGHRA, CDR2 YSYEKL. The CDR3 loop is CASSLHAYNREAFF. CDR3 coding DNA: TGCGCCAGCAGTCTGCACGCCTACAACAGAGAAGCTTTCTTT.

This clonotype appeared once. The CDR3 sequence: CASSSPAGGRYTEAFF. For the CDR3, the DNA is TGTGCCAGCAGCTCTCCGGCAGGGGGACGGTACACTGAAGCTTTCTTT. The chain uses TRBV7-9 and TRBJ1-1; 7 bases map to TRBD1. The CDR3 totals 16 residues. CDR1 is SEHNR and CDR2 is FQNEAQ in the germline V gene (reference sequence). The J segment lost 3 bases and the V segment lost 4 bases, leaving 11 bases of the junction unmatched.

V is TRBV12-3 or TRBV12-4 and J is TRBJ2-7, with TRBD1 matching 11 bases. The CDR3 loop spans 14 amino acids. V dropped 6 bases and J dropped 9; count of bases not matched to a gene: 10. The CDR3 bases are TGTGCCAGCAGGCGAGGGACAGGGGGTCAAAGGCAGTACTTC. As protein: CASRRGTGGQRQYF.

The rearrangement uses TRBV6-2 or TRBV6-3 and TRBJ2-7; D might be TRBD1 (5 bases). Trimming pared 2 bases from V and 5 bases from J, leaving 10 bases between. Germline values: CDR1 MNHEY, CDR2 SVGEGT. The CDR3 consists of 13 residues. The CDR3 DNA reads as TGTGCCAGCAGTTACCAGGGTTACCACGAGCAGTACTTC. This translates into CASSYQGYHEQYF.

Ten or more counts support this clonotype. This sequence joins TRBV12-3 or TRBV12-4 and TRBJ2-3, with D possibly matching TRBD2 (5 bases). Trimming removed 6 bases from V and 5 bases from J, with 21 bases in between. The CDR3 covers 16 residues. CDR3 sequence: CASRILGVVSGDTQYF. DNA of the CDR3: TGTGCCAGCAGAATCCTCGGGGTGGTGTCGGGAGATACGCAGTATTTT.

The V and J genes are TRBV27 and TRBJ2-3, with 11 nucleotides matching TRBD2. The germline V gene has CDR1 MNHEY and CDR2 SMNVEV (reference sequence). The CDR3 extends over 16 amino acids. The V gene end was trimmed by 8 bases and the J gene end by 6 bases; junction bases not matched to a gene: 13. CDR3 DNA sequence: TGTGCCAGCCGAAGGAGGGCTAGCGGGGGGTCGGATACGCAGTATTTT. It yields the protein CASRRRASGGSDTQYF.

The chain employs TRBV14 and TRBJ1-1; D gene unclear. The germline V gene encodes CDR1 SGHDN and CDR2 FVKESK. V dropped 4 bases and J dropped 7 bases, with 13 bases sitting between them. This CDR3 region has 13 residues. This CDR3 is CASSPRLDGEAFF. CDR3 coding DNA: TGTGCCAGCAGCCCCCGTTTAGATGGTGAAGCTTTCTTT.

The rearrangement uses TRBV6-5 and TRBJ1-5; possibly TRBD1 for D (6 bases). The CDR3 extends over 13 amino acids. Trimming pared 6 bases from V and 3 bases from J, leaving 9 bases between. Germline V gene sequence: CDR1 MNHEY, CDR2 SVGAGI. CDR3 coding DNA: TGTGCCAGCAGGCAGGGGACCAATCAGCCCCAGCATTTT. Protein: CASRQGTNQPQHF.

This clonotype was observed a handful of times. The rearrangement uses TRBV7-6 and TRBJ2-6; TRBD1 matches 7 bases. The CDR3 runs to 19 residues. Germline CDR1 is SGHVS and CDR2 is FNYEAQ. The V gene end was trimmed by 4 bases and the J gene end by 1 base; junction bases not matched to a gene: 13. For the CDR3, the DNA is TGTGCCAGCAGCTGGGCCCCCGGGACAGCCCTTTCTGGGGCCAACGTCCTGACTTTC. Residues: CASSWAPGTALSGANVLTF.

This clonotype has only a few counts. One junction end does not reproduce the germline sequence, and a read error may be involved. The V and J genes are TRBV20-1 and TRBJ1-5; D unresolved. The CDR3 contains 13 residues. Germline V lookup: CDR1 DFQATT, CDR2 SNEGSKA (reference sequence). The CDR3 DNA reads TGCAGTGCTATTGTGGCGAGCAATCAGCCCCAGCATTTC. Encoded protein: CSAIVASNQPQHF.

The genes are TRBV7-2 and TRBJ2-7; 9 nucleotides line up with TRBD2. The germline CDR1 and CDR2 sequences are SGHTA and FQGNSA. This CDR3 is 15 amino acids long. V shed 3 bases, J shed 4 bases, and the junction held 7 bases outside the gene matches. For the CDR3, the DNA is TGTGCCAGCAGCTTTAGCCCTAGCGGGGAATACGAGCAGTACGTC. Translated: CASSFSPSGEYEQYV.

The chain couples TRBV4-1 to TRBJ1-1; no definite D call. CDR1 is MGHRA and CDR2 is YSYEKL in the germline V gene. The V and J ends lost 4 bases and 3 bases respectively, with 12 bases between them. The CDR3 is 14 residues long. The CDR3 region has the DNA TGCGCCAGCAGCCTAGAGGAAGGATACACTGAAGCTTTCTTT. Translated, it gives CASSLEEGYTEAFF.

There are many counts of this clonotype. The genes are TRBV4-2 and TRBJ2-2; no reliable D call. From germline, CDR1 is LGHNA and CDR2 YNFKEQ. The CDR3 loop spans 15 amino acids. Trimming left V 1 base short and J 2 bases short, with 8 bases between. In nucleotides, the CDR3 is TGTGCCAGCAGCCAAGCATCCCGAAACACCGGGGAGCTGTTTTTT. This codes for CASSQASRNTGELFF.